The present TCR beta chain was sequenced within a study of long-term antiretroviral therapy in people with HIV. The libraries were made with immunoSEQ v3.0 at survey level. The protocol was immunoSEQ multiplex PCR, while the TCRdb copy is restricted to in-frame clones and leaves out a portion. The sample holds some 35,000 clones; over 90% are singletons and the top ten take 3.6%. CDR3 length: 16 amino acids. Germline V gives CDR1 SGHDN, CDR2 FVKESK. V lost 0 bases and J 8 bases, leaving 17 bases between the germline ends. Points from the study as a whole: Whichever time point was examined, clones expanded before ART dominated the repertoire.

Note on this clone: The antigen is undetermined.

This sequence originates from a woman aged 50 to 60 with HIV. Specimen: unsorted PBMCs, collected 4.1 years after starting antiretroviral therapy. The V call is TRBV14, the J call TRBJ1-3; D gene unclear. CDR3 sequence: CASSQDRKGFEDTIYF. CDR3 coding DNA: TGTGCCAGCAGCCAAGATCGGAAAGGCTTTGAGGACACCATATATTTT.